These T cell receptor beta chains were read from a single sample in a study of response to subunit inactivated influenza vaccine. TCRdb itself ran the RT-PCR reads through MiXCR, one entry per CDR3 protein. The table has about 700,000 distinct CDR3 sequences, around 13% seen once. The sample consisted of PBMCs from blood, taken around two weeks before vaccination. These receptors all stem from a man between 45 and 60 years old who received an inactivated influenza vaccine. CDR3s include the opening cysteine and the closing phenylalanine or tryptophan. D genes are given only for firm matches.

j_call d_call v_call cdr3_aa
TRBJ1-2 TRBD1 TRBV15 CATSRDRGTANIANYGYTF
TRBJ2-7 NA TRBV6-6 CASSYHEDYEQYF
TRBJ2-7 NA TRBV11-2 CASSLASLDGSYEQYF
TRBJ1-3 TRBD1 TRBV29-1 CSGVRGSGNTIYF
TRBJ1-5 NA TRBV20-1 CSARNRRLNSNQPQHF
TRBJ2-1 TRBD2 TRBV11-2 CASRSGGISNEQFF
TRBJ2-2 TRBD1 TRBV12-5 CASVLTGTGYVGELFF
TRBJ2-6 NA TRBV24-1 CATTRSQAGWDSGANVLTF
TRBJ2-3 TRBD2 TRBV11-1 CASSPRGLAGGRTDTQYF
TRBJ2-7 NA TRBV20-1 CSARDMDCSYEQYF
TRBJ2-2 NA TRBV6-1 CASTYAWNTGELFF
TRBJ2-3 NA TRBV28 CASSGGIVTDTQYF
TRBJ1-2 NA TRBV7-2 CASSPGRGVNYGYTF
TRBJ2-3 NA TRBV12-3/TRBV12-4 CASSLVGARTDTQYF
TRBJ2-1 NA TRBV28 CASSLPRAGRSYNEQFF
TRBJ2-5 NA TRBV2 CASTRGWQETQYF
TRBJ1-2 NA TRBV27 CASSLYVNYGYTF
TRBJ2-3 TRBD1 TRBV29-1 CSVAGTGDGTDTQYF
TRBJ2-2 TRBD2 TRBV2 CASSEAGRGGSGELFF
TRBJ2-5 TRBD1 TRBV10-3 CAISESTARGSRETQYF
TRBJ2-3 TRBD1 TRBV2 CASSPDRGPTDTQYF
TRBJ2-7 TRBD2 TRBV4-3 CASSQPRGTSDYEQYF
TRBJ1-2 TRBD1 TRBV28 CASSSGQGSGYTF
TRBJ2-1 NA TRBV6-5 CATRPDRLGGNEQFF
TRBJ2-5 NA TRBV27 CASRGSGAQTQYF
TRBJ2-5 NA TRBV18 CASSQNQETQYF
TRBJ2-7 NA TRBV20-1 CSARTPPSSYEQYF
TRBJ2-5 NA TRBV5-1 CASSSAGTSGRTQYF
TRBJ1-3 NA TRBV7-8 CASWGQGGNTIYF
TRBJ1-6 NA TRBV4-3 CASSQGRGSSPLHF
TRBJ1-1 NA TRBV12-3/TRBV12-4 CASQGVNTEAFF
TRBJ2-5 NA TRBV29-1 CSVDGRQPPNF
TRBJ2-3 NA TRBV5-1 CASSLDSGYTQYF
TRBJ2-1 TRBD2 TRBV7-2 CASSLVGTSGGNEQFF
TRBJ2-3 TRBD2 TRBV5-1 CASSPGLAGVLFPDTQYF
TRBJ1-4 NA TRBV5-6 CASSWGPTATNEKLFF
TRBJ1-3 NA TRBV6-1 CASSWRGNSGNTIYF
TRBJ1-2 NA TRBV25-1 CASSEWGRLGRDGYTF
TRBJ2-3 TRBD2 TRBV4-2 CASSQERGGTQYF
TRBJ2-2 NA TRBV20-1 CSARDLRQGNTGELFF
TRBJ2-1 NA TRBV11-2 CASRHVGDEQFF
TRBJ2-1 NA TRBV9 CASSSNLQGGGYNEQFF
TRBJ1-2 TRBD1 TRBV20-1 CSAREQGTYGYTF
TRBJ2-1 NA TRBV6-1 CASRSITGGNEQFF
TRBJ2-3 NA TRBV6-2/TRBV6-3 CAVHGALNTQYF